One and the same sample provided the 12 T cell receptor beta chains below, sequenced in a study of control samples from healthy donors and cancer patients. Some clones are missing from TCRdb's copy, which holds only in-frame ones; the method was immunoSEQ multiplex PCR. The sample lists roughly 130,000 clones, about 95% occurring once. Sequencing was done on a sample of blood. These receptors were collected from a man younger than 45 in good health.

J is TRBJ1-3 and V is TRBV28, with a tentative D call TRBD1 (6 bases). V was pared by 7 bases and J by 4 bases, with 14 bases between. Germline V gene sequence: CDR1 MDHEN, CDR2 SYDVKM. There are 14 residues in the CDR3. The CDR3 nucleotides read TGTGCCAGCAATCAAGGGGGGGCGGGAAACACCATATATTTT. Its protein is CASNQGGAGNTIYF.

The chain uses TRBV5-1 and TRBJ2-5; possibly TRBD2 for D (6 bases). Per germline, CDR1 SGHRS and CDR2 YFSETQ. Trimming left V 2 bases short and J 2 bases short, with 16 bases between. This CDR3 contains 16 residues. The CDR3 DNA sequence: TGCGCCAGCAGCTTAGGGACTGGGAGATCACAAGAGACCCAGTACTTC. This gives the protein CASSLGTGRSQETQYF.

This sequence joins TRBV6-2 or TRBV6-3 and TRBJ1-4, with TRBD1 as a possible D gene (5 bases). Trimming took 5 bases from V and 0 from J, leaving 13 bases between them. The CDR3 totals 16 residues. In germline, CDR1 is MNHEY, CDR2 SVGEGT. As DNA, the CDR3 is TGTGCCAGCAGTCCCCGGGACCGGGCAACTAATGAAAAACTGTTTTTT. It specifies CASSPRDRATNEKLFF.

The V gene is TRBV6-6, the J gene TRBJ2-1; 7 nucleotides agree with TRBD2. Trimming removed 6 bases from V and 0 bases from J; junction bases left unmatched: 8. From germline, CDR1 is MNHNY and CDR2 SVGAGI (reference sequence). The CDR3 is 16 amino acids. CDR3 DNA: TGTGCCAGCAGGGGGGGGACTTCTAGCTCCTACAATGAGCAGTTCTTC. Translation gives CASRGGTSSSYNEQFF.

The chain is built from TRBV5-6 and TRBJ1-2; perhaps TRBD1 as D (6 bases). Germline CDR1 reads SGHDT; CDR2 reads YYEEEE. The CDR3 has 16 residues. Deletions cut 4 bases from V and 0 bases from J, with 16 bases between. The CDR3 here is CASSLANRDPNYGYTF. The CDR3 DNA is TGTGCCAGCAGCCTCGCTAACAGGGACCCTAACTATGGCTACACCTTC.

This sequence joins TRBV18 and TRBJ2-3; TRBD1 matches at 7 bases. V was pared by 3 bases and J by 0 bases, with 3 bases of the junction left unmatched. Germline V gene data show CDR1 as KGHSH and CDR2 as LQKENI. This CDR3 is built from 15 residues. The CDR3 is CASSPRQGSTDTQYF. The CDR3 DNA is TGTGCCAGCTCACCCCGACAGGGCAGCACAGATACGCAGTATTTT.

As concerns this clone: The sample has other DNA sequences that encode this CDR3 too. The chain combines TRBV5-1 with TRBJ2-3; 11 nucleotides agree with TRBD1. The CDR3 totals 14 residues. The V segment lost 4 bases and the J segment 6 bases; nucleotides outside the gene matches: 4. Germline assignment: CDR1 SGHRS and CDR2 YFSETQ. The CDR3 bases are TGCGCCAGCAGCCTGGACAGGGGGCGTGATACGCAGTATTTT. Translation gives CASSLDRGRDTQYF.

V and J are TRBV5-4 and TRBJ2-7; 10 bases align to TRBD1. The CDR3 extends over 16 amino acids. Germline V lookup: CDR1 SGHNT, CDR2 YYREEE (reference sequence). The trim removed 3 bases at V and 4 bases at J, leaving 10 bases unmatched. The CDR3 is CASSSPGQGYRYEQYF. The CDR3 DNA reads TGTGCCAGCAGCTCCCCGGGACAGGGGTATCGGTACGAGCAGTACTTC.

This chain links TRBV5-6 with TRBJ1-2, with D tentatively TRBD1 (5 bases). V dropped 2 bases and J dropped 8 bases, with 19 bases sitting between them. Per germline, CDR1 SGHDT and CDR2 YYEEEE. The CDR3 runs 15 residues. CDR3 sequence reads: CASSFQTGPGGGYTF. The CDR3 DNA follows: TGTGCCAGCAGCTTCCAGACGGGACCTGGGGGGGGCTACACCTTC.

CDR3 amino acids: CASSQDLGGGNQPQHF. In nucleotides, the CDR3 is TGTGCCAGCAGCCAAGATTTAGGGGGCGGCAATCAGCCCCAGCATTTT. The V call is TRBV4-2, the J call TRBJ1-5, with 7 nucleotides matching TRBD1. CDR3 length equals 16 residues. With 0 bases clipped from V and 2 bases from J, the junction kept 4 bases outside the gene matches. The V gene's germline CDR1 is LGHNA and CDR2 YNFKEQ.

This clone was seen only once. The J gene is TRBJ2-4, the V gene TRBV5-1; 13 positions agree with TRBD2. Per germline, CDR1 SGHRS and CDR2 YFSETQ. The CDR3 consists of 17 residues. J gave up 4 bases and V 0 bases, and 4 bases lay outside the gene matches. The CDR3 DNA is TGCGCCAGCAGCTTGGTCGGACTAGCGGGGGATAAAAACATTCAGTACTTC. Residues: CASSLVGLAGDKNIQYF.

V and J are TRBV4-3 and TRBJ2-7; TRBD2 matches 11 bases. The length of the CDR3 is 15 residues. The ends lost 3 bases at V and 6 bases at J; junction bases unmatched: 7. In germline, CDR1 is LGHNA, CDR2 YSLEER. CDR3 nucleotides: TGCGCCAGCAGCCAGGCTAGCGGGGGGCCCCGCGAGCAGTACTTC. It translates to CASSQASGGPREQYF.